This T cell receptor (beta chain) is drawn from a study of CD8 T cells in Susac syndrome. With random hexamers, 0.5 to 1 ug RNA was reverse transcribed. In TCRdb, the immunoSEQ multiplex PCR reads were re-called with MiXCR into one record per CDR3 protein. The sample includes approximately 170,000 distinct CDR3 sequences, about 90% of them seen just once. The length of the CDR3 is 12 residues. Germline values: CDR1 GTSNPN, CDR2 SVGIG (reference sequence). The ends were cut back, 1 base at V and 3 bases at J, with 3 bases in the middle. TCR beta sequences were obtained from blood CD8+ and CD4+ T cells.

V and J are TRBV30 and TRBJ2-2; no reliable D call. The specimen sequenced was CD4+ T cells from PBMCs. This receptor was obtained from a human donor in good health. CDR3 DNA sequence: TGTGCCTGGAGTGCTGACACCGGGGAGCTGTTTTTT. It encodes CAWSADTGELFF.